The T cell receptor (beta chain) under discussion was sequenced for a study of cytomegalovirus exposure and HLA in healthy donors. Study context: Unique TCRs numbering about 85 million, obtained from HLA-typed donors, made up an early data release.

Germline lookup yields CDR1 SGHAT and CDR2 FQNNGV. The CDR3 runs 15 residues. V gave up 5 bases and J gave up 3 bases, with 14 bases separating them. Vbeta (60) and Jbeta (13) primers were used in the PCR. Produced via immunoSEQ multiplex PCR; TCRdb's table is partial and in-frame only. In all, the sample yields roughly 78,000 clones. This sequence originates from a boy younger than 18 in good health and CMV-seronegative. The chain is built from TRBV11-2 and TRBJ2-1, with D possibly matching TRBD1 (6 bases). The sequenced sample consisted of PBMCs. The CDR3, as DNA: TGTGCCAGCAGCATCCGGCAGGGGAACTACAATGAGCAGTTCTTC. Translated, it gives CASSIRQGNYNEQFF.